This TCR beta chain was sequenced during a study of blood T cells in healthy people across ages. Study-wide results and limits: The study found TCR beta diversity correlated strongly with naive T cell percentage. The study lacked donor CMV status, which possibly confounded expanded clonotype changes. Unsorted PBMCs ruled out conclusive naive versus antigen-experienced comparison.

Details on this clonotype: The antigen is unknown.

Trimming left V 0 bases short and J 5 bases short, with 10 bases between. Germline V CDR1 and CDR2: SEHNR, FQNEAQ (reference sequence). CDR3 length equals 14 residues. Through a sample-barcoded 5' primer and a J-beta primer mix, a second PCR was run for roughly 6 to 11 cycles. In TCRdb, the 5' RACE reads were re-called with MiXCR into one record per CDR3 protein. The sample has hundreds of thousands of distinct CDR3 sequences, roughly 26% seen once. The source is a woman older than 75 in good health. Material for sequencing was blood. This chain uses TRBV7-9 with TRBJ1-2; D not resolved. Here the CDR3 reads CASSLAGLKYGYTF. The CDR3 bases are TGTGCCAGCAGCTTAGCTGGGCTTAAGTATGGCTACACCTTC.